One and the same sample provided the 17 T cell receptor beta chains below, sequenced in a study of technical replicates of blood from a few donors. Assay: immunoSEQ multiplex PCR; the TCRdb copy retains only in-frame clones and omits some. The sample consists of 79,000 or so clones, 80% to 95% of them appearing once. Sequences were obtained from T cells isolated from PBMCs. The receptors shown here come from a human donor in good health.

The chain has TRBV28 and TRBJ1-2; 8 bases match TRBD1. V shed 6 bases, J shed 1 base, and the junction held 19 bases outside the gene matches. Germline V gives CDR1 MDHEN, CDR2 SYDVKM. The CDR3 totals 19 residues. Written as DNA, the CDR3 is TGTGCCAGCAGCGCCCATTCCGGGACAGGCATTAGGAGTAACTATGGCTACACCTTC. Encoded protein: CASSAHSGTGIRSNYGYTF.

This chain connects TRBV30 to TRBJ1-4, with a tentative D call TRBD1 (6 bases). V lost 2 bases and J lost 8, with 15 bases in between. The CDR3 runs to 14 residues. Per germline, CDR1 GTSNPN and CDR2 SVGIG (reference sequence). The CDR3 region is CAWSNQGFGEKLFF. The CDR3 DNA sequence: TGTGCCTGGAGTAACCAGGGGTTTGGAGAAAAACTGTTTTTT.

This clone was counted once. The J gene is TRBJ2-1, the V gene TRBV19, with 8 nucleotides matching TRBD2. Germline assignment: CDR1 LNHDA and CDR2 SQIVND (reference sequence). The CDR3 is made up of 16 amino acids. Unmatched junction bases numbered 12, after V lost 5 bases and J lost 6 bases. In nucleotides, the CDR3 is TGTGCCAGTAGTCCGAGGGGACTAGTTTTCGTCAATGAGCAGTTCTTC. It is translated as CASSPRGLVFVNEQFF.

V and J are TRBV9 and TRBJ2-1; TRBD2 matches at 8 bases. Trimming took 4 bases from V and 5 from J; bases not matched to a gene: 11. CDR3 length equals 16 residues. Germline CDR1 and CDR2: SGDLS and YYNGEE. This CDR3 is CASSPRVRREDNEQFF. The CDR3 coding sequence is TGTGCCAGCAGCCCCCGAGTGAGGCGGGAGGACAATGAGCAGTTCTTC.

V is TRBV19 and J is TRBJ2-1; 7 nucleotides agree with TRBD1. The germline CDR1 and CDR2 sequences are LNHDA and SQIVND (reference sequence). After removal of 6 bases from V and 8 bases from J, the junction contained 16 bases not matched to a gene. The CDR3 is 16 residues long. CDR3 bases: TGTGCCAGTAGGGCCCCAGGGGGACCCAAGGGGGATGAGCAGTTCTTC. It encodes CASRAPGGPKGDEQFF.

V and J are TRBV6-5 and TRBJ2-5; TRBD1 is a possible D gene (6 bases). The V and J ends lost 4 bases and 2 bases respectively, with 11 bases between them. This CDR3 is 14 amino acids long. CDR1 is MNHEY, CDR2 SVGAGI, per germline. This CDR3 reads CASSLTGQQETQYF. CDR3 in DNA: TGTGCCAGCAGTTTGACCGGACAGCAAGAGACCCAGTACTTC.

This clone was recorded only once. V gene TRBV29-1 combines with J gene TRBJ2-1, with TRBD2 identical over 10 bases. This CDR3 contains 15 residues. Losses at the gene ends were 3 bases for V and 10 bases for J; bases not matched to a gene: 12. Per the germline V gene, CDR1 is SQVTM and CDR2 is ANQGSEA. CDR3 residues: CSVETLAGAINEQFF. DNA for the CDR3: TGCAGCGTTGAGACCCTAGCGGGAGCAATAAACGAGCAGTTCTTC.

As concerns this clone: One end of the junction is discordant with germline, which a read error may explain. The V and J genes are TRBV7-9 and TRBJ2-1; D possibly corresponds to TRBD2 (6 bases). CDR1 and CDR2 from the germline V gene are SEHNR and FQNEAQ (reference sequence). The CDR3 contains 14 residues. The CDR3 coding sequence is TGTGCCAGCAGATTAGCGGTGGAGTTCGGTGAGCAGTTCTTC. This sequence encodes CASRLAVEFGEQFF.

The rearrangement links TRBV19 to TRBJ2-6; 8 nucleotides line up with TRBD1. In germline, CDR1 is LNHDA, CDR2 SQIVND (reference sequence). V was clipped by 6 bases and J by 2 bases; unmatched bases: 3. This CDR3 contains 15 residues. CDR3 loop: CASRMDRAGANVLTF. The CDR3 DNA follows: TGTGCCAGTAGGATGGACAGGGCTGGGGCCAACGTCCTGACTTTC.

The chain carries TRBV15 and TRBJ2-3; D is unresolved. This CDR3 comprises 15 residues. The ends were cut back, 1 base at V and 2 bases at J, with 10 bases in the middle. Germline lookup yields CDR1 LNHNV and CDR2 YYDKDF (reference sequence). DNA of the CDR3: TGTGCCACCAGCAGAGGACTGTATAACACAGATACGCAGTATTTT. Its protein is CATSRGLYNTDTQYF.

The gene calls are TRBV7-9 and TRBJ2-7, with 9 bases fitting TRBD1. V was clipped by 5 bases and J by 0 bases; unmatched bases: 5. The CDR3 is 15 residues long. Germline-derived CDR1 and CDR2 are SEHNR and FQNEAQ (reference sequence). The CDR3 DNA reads TGTGCCAGCAGCGGGGGGACAGGGCGCTCCTACGAGCAGTACTTC. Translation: CASSGGTGRSYEQYF.

The CDR3 sequence is CASSLAGASDTQYF. For the CDR3, the DNA is TGTGCCAGCAGTCTAGCGGGAGCATCAGATACGCAGTATTTT. The chain uses TRBV7-3 and TRBJ2-3, with 10 bases lining up with TRBD2. Losses at the gene ends were 6 bases for V and 4 bases for J; bases not matched to a gene: 4. From germline, CDR1 is SGHTA and CDR2 FQGTGA. CDR3 size: 14 residues. Together with reference TRBV7-3 and TRBJ2-3, the CDR3 gives the full variable domain: GAGVSQTPSNKVTEKGKYVELRCDPISGHTALYWYRQSLGQGPEFLIYFQGTGAADDSGLPNDRFFAVRPEGSVSTLKIQRTERGDSAVYLCASSLAGASDTQYFGPGTRLTVL.

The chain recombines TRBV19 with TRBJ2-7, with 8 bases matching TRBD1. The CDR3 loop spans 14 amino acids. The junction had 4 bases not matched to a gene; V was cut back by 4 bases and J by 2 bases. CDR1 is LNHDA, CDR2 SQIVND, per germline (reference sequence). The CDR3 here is CASSTTGDTYEQYF. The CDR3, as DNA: TGTGCCAGTAGTACGACAGGGGATACCTACGAGCAGTACTTC.

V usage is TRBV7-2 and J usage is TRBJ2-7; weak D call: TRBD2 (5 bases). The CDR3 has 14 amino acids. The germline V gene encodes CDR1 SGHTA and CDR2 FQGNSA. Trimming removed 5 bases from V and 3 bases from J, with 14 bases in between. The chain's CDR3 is CASSHGDYFYEQYF. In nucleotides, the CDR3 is TGTGCCAGCAGCCACGGAGACTACTTCTACGAGCAGTACTTC.

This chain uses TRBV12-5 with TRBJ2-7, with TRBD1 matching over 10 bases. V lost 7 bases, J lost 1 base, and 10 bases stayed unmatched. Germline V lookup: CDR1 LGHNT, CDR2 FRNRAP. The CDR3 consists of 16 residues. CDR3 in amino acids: CASETLPGQGSYEQYF. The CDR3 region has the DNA TGTGCTAGTGAAACTCTTCCGGGACAGGGGTCCTACGAGCAGTACTTC.

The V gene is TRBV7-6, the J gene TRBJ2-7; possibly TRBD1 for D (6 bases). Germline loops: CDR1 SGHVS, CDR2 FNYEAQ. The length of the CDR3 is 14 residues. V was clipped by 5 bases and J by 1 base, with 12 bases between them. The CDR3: CASSGSGTSYEQYF. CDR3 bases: TGTGCCAGCAGCGGATCCGGGACATCCTACGAGCAGTACTTC.

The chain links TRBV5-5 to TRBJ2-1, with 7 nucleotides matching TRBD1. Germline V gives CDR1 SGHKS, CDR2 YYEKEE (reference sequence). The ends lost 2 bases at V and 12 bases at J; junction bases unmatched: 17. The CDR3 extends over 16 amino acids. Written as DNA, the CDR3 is TGTGCCAGCAGCTTCGTTTTCAGACAGGGAAGGTTTGTGCAGTTCTTC. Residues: CASSFVFRQGRFVQFF.